These 2 T cell receptor beta chains originate from one sample sequenced in a study of identical twins. A single record per CDR3 protein comes from TCRdb applying MiXCR to the 5' RACE reads. This table has 750,000 to 950,000 distinct CDR3 sequences, approximately 13% appearing once. This same sample was also taken into another study, of yellow fever vaccine responses in identical twins.

The sequencing input was PBMCs. The receptors were sampled from a woman between 18 and 30 years old in good health.

The V gene is TRBV15, the J gene TRBJ2-5; tentative D call: TRBD2 (6 bases). With 0 bases removed from V and 1 base from J, the gap between germline ends came to 9 bases. The germline V gene has CDR1 LNHNV and CDR2 YYDKDF (reference sequence). The CDR3 has 15 residues. CDR3 sequence reads: CATSREGTGQETQYF. The CDR3 coding sequence is TGTGCCACCAGCAGAGAAGGGACTGGCCAAGAGACCCAGTACTTC.

V is TRBV20-1 and J is TRBJ2-5, with no clear D. The germline V and J ends were trimmed by 6 bases and 6 bases, with 17 bases remaining between them. The CDR3 extends over 13 amino acids. Germline loops: CDR1 DFQATT, CDR2 SNEGSKA (reference sequence). DNA of the CDR3: TGCAGTGCCCCCGAAGGGTCGTGGAAGACCCAGTACTTC. Translating it yields CSAPEGSWKTQYF.